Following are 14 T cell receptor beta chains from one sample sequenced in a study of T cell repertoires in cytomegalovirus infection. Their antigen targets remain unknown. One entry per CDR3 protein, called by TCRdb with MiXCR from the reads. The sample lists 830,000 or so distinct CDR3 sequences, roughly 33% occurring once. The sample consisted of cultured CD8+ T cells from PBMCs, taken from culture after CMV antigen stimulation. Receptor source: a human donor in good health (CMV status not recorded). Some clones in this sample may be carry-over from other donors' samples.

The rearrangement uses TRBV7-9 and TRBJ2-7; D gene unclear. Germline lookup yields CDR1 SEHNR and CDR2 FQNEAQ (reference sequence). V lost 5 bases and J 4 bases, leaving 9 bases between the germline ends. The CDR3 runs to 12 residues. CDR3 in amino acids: CASSRETYEQYF. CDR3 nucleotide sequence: TGTGCCAGCAGCAGAGAGACATACGAGCAGTACTTC.

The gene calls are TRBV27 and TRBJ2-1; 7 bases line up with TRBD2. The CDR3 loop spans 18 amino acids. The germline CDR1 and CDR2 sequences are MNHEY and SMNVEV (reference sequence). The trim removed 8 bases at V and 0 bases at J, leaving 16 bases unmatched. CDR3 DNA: TGTGCCAGCTGCCGACCCAGGGAGGGGCACCCCTCCTACAATGAGCAGTTCTTC. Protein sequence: CASCRPREGHPSYNEQFF.

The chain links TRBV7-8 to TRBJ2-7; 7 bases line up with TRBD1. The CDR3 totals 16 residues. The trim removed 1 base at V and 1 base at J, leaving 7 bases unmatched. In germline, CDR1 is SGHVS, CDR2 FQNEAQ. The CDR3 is CASSLGWGRGSYEQYF. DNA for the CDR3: TGTGCCAGCAGCTTAGGATGGGGCAGGGGGTCCTACGAGCAGTACTTC.

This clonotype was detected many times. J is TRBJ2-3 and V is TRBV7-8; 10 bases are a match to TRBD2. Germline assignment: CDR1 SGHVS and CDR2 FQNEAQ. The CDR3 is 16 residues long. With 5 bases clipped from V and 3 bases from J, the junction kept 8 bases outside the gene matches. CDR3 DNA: TGTGCCAGCAGCAGGGGAGTTAGCGGGGGGACAGATACGCAGTATTTT. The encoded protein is CASSRGVSGGTDTQYF.

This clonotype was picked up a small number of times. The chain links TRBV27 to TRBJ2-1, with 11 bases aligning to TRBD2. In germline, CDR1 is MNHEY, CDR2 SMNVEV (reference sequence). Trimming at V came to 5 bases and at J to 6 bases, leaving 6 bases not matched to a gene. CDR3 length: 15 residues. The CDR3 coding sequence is TGTGCCAGCAGTCCTATAGCGGGGGGGCCCAATGAGCAGTTCTTC. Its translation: CASSPIAGGPNEQFF.

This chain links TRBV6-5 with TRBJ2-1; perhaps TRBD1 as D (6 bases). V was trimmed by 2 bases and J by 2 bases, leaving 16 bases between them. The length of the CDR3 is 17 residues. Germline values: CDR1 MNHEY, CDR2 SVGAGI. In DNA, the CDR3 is TGTGCCAGCAGTTACCCGCGGACAGCGACTCCCTACAATGAGCAGTTCTTC. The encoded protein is CASSYPRTATPYNEQFF.

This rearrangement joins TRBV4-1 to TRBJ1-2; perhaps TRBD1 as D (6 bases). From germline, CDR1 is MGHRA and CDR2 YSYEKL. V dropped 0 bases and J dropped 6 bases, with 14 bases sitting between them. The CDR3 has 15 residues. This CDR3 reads CASSQDVPGENGYTF. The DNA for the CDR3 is TGCGCCAGCAGCCAAGATGTGCCAGGGGAGAATGGCTACACCTTC.

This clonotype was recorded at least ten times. The CDR3 spells CASSLEFATYGYTF. The CDR3 DNA sequence: TGTGCCAGCAGCTTAGAGTTTGCGACCTATGGCTACACCTTC. This rearrangement joins TRBV7-2 to TRBJ1-2; D unclear. Germline V gene lookup returns CDR1 SGHTA and CDR2 FQGNSA. The germline V and J ends were trimmed by 1 base and 4 bases, with 10 bases remaining between them. This CDR3 spans 14 amino acids.

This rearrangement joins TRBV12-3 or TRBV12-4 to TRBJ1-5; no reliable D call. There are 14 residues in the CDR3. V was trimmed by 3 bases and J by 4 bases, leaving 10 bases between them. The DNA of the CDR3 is TGTGCCAGCAGTTTGTCGTCCGTTAATCAGCCCCAGCATTTT. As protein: CASSLSSVNQPQHF.

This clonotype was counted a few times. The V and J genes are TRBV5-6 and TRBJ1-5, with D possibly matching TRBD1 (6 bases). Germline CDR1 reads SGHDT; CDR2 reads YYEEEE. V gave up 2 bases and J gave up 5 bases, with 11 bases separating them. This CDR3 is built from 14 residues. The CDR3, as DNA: TGTGCCAGCAGCTTTCAGGGGACACATCAGCCCCAGCATTTT. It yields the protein CASSFQGTHQPQHF. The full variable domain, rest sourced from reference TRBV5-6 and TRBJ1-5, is DAGVTQSPTHLIKTRGQQVTLRCSPKSGHDTVSWYQQALGQGPQFIFQYYEEEERQRGNFPDRFSGHQFPNYSSELNVNALLLGDSALYLCASSFQGTHQPQHFGDGTRLSIL.

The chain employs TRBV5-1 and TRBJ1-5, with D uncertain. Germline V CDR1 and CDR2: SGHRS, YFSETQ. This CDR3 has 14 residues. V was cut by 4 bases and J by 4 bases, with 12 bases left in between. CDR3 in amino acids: CASSVGQDNQPQHF. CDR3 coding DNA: TGCGCCAGCAGCGTAGGGCAGGATAATCAGCCCCAGCATTTT.

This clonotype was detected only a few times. The CDR3 spells CASSLDGRQATNYGYTF. CDR3 bases: TGTGCCAGCAGCTTAGATGGGAGACAGGCTACTAACTATGGCTACACCTTC. The chain uses TRBV7-9 and TRBJ1-2, with TRBD1 as a possible D gene (6 bases). CDR1 SEHNR and CDR2 FQNEAQ come from the germline V gene (reference sequence). The V and J ends lost 1 base and 0 bases respectively, with 15 bases between them. The CDR3 has 17 amino acids.

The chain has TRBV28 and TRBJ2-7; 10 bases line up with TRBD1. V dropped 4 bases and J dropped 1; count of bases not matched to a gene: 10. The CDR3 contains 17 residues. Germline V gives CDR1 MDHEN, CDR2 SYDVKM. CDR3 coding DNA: TGTGCCAGCAGTTCTAGCCGCGGGGACAGGGGTTCCTACGAGCAGTACTTC. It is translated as CASSSSRGDRGSYEQYF.

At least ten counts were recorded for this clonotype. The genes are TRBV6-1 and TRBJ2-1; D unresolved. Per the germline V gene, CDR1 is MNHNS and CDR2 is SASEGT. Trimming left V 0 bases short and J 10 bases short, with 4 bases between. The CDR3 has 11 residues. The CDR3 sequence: CASSEADEQFF. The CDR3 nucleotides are TGTGCCAGCAGTGAAGCGGACGAGCAGTTCTTC.